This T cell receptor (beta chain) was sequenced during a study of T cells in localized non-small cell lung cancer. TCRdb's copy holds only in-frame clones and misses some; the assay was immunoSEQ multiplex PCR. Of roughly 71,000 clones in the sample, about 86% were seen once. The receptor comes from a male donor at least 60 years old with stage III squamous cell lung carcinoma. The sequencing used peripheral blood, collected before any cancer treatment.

CDR3 DNA sequence: TGCGCCAGCAGTTCGGGGGCCAACTCCTACAATGAGCAGTTCTTC. It translates to CASSSGANSYNEQFF. V and J are TRBV5-1 and TRBJ2-1; D may be TRBD1 or TRBD2 (6 bases each). The germline V gene has CDR1 SGHRS and CDR2 YFSETQ. This CDR3 region has 15 residues. V was pared by 5 bases and J by 0 bases, with 12 bases between.